These T cell receptor beta chains were read from a single sample in a study of blood T cell repertoires in COVID-19. Measured with immunoSEQ multiplex PCR; TCRdb has only the in-frame clones, and not every one. This repertoire shows about 220,000 clones, approximately 90% found once; its top ten account for 3.5%. The sequenced material came from PBMCs or T cells enriched from blood (not recorded which). The origin of the receptors is a woman aged 18-30 years in a cohort exposed to, infected with or recovered from COVID-19 (not recorded which). The CDR3 runs from the conserved cysteine through the conserved F or W. The D gene is left open where the match is weak. Size is stated for part of the rows, as once, few or many counts, or as a class when the clone is expanded.

d_call,v_call,j_call,clone_size,cdr3_nt,cdr3_aa
-,TRBV7-8,TRBJ1-1,-,TGTGCCAGCAGCTTAGGGAGAGCCGCTTTCTTT,CASSLGRAAFF
-,TRBV30,TRBJ2-7,-,TGTGCCTGGAGTAGAACAGGGTACGAGCAGTACTTC,CAWSRTGYEQYF
-,TRBV10-2,TRBJ2-2,-,TGCGCCAGCGAGGGGAACACCGGGGAGCTGTTTTTT,CASEGNTGELFF
-,TRBV11-2,TRBJ1-1,once,TGTGCCAGCAGCTTCCAGGGGCTCACTGAAGCTTTCTTT,CASSFQGLTEAFF
TRBD1,TRBV6-5,TRBJ1-5,-,TGTGCCAGCAGCCCGGGACAGGGTAGCAATCAGCCCCAGCATTTT,CASSPGQGSNQPQHF
-,TRBV11-2,TRBJ1-4,-,TGTGCCAGCAGCCCGACAGATTCGCGGGAAAAACTGTTTTTT,CASSPTDSREKLFF
-,TRBV9,TRBJ2-6,-,TGTGCCAGCAGCGTAGATGCAACTCCTCCTGGGGCCAACGTCCTGACTTTC,CASSVDATPPGANVLTF
-,TRBV5-1,TRBJ1-6,once,TGCGCCAGCAGACCTAACGCGGGCGCCTATAATTCACCCCTCCACTTT,CASRPNAGAYNSPLHF
-,TRBV6-5,TRBJ2-1,-,TGTGCCAGCAGTTACTCGAGCCCAGGGTGGGATGAGCAGTTCTTC,CASSYSSPGWDEQFF
-,TRBV5-1,TRBJ2-7,-,TGCGCCAGCAGCTTGCCAGGGACCTACGAGCAGTACTTC,CASSLPGTYEQYF
TRBD2,TRBV19,TRBJ2-3,-,TGTGCCAGTAGTATCACTAGCGGGAAGGCAGATACGCAGTATTTT,CASSITSGKADTQYF
-,TRBV5-4,TRBJ1-2,-,TGTGCCAGCAGCTTTGCCAGGGACTATGGCTACACCTTC,CASSFARDYGYTF
-,TRBV7-8,TRBJ1-5,-,TGTGCCAGCAGCTTAGGAAGGGGCGGCAATCAGCCCCAGCATTTT,CASSLGRGGNQPQHF
TRBD1,TRBV19,TRBJ1-1,once,TGTGCCAGTACCAACGACAGGGGGCTTGGGGAAGCTTTCTTT,CASTNDRGLGEAFF
TRBD2,TRBV7-2,TRBJ2-1,-,TGTGCCAGCAGCCCAACCGGGACTAGCGGGAGTGGTGAGTTCTTC,CASSPTGTSGSGEFF
TRBD2,TRBV7-6,TRBJ2-5,-,TGTGCCAGCAGCCCAGGACTAGACCAAGAGACCCAGTACTTC,CASSPGLDQETQYF
-,TRBV11-2,TRBJ2-1,-,TGTGCCAGCAGCTTAGAGACGGGCTACAATGAGCAGTTCTTC,CASSLETGYNEQFF
-,TRBV5-4,TRBJ2-3,-,TGTGCCAGCAGCTTGGCAGTCGGGAGCACAGATACGCAGTATTTT,CASSLAVGSTDTQYF
TRBD1,TRBV18,TRBJ2-1,once,TGTGCCAGCTCACCAAGCAGGGGGTCCTACAATGAGCAGTTCTTC,CASSPSRGSYNEQFF
-,TRBV18,TRBJ1-1,-,TGTGCCAGCTCACCTTCAGCGGGAATATCCACTGAAGCTTTCTTT,CASSPSAGISTEAFF
TRBD1,TRBV24-1,TRBJ2-7,-,TGTGCCACCAGTGAACAGGGGCCACCCTACGAGCAGTACTTC,CATSEQGPPYEQYF
TRBD1,TRBV4-2,TRBJ1-6,-,TGTGCCAGCAGCCAAGTAATGGACAGGGGAAATTCACCCCTCCACTTT,CASSQVMDRGNSPLHF
-,TRBV9,TRBJ2-7,-,TGTGCCAGCAGCGTAGGTATGGCAGGGTCCGAGCAGTACTTC,CASSVGMAGSEQYF
TRBD1,TRBV28,TRBJ1-4,-,TGTGCCAGCAGACTACAGGGGGAAAAACTGTTTTTT,CASRLQGEKLFF
TRBD1,TRBV9,TRBJ1-1,-,TGTGCCAGCAGCCCGACAGGGACCCTTATGAACACTGAAGCTTTCTTT,CASSPTGTLMNTEAFF
TRBD1,TRBV10-3,TRBJ1-1,-,TGTGCCATCAGGCAGGGGGCAAGGACTGAAGCTTTCTTT,CAIRQGARTEAFF
-,TRBV2,TRBJ2-1,-,TGTGCCAGCTCCAGGCTGGAAGTCAATGAGCAGTTCTTC,CASSRLEVNEQFF
-,TRBV12-3/TRBV12-4,TRBJ1-1,once,TGTGCCAGCAGCCCTCAGGCGAACACTGAAGCTTTCTTT,CASSPQANTEAFF
TRBD1,TRBV5-1,TRBJ2-5,-,TGCGCCAGCAGCTTAGGGGGCCAGGTTCAAGAGACCCAGTACTTC,CASSLGGQVQETQYF
TRBD1,TRBV6-1,TRBJ1-2,once,TGTGCCAGCAGTGAAGCGCTTCTTCAGACAGGGGCTAACTATGGCTACACCTTC,CASSEALLQTGANYGYTF
TRBD1,TRBV2,TRBJ1-5,-,TGTGCCAGCGTAGGACAGGTGGATCAGCCCCAGCATTTT,CASVGQVDQPQHF
-,TRBV2,TRBJ2-7,-,TGTGCCAGCAGCCCTGGACTAATCCCCTACGAGCAGTACTTC,CASSPGLIPYEQYF
-,TRBV12-3/TRBV12-4,TRBJ1-1,-,TGTGCCAGCACCATGAACACTGAAGCTTTCTTT,CASTMNTEAFF
TRBD1,TRBV6-4,TRBJ1-2,few,TGTGCCAGCAGTGTCCAGACAGGGAGGAGCTATGGCTACACCTTC,CASSVQTGRSYGYTF
TRBD2,TRBV19,TRBJ2-7,-,TGTGCCAGTAGTGCGGGAGTCCGGGAGCAGTACTTC,CASSAGVREQYF
-,TRBV5-1,TRBJ2-5,-,TGCGCCAGCAGCTTGTCCAGACAGACAAATTCAAAAGAGTACTTC,CASSLSRQTNSKEYF
TRBD1,TRBV7-2,TRBJ1-2,once,TGTGCCAGCAGCTTAGTGAATTTGGGACAGGGGGGCTATGGCTACACCTTC,CASSLVNLGQGGYGYTF
-,TRBV19,TRBJ2-3,-,TGTGCCAGTAGTATTCGGACAACAGATACGCAGTATTTT,CASSIRTTDTQYF
-,TRBV7-2,TRBJ2-7,-,TGTGCCAGCAGCTTCACCCCCGGGAATCGGTTCTCCTACGAGCAGTACTTC,CASSFTPGNRFSYEQYF
TRBD2,TRBV30,TRBJ2-3,-,TGTGCCTGCACCGGGACTAGCGGAGCTACTAGCACAGATACGCAGTATTTT,CACTGTSGATSTDTQYF
TRBD1,TRBV7-8,TRBJ1-6,-,TGTGCCAGCAGCTTAGAACAGGGGGCGGCGAATTCACCCCTCCACTTT,CASSLEQGAANSPLHF
-,TRBV11-2,TRBJ1-2,-,TGTGCCAGCAGCTTAGGGGGCCAGGAGTTTAGTCGTGGCTACACCTTC,CASSLGGQEFSRGYTF
TRBD2,TRBV7-8,TRBJ2-1,-,TGTGCCAGCAGCTCCCTCAGGGAGGGTGAGCAGTTCTTC,CASSSLREGEQFF
TRBD1,TRBV5-4,TRBJ1-1,-,TGTGCCAGCAGCTTGGAGCTCCGACAGGGAAGCACTGAAGCTTTCTTT,CASSLELRQGSTEAFF
TRBD1,TRBV6-5,TRBJ2-1,-,TGTGCCAGCAGTTTTGTGACAGGGACCAATGAGCAGTTCTTC,CASSFVTGTNEQFF
-,TRBV7-8,TRBJ2-7,-,TGTGCCAGCAGCTCCCGCCGGGACTTCTTCTACGAGCAGTACTTC,CASSSRRDFFYEQYF
-,TRBV18,TRBJ1-5,-,TGTGCCAGCTCACCTGACTCGAGCAATCAGCCCCAGCATTTT,CASSPDSSNQPQHF
-,TRBV5-4,TRBJ2-7,-,TGTGCCAGCAGCTTGCAGGGTCACCTCTCCTACGAGCAGTACTTC,CASSLQGHLSYEQYF
-,TRBV19,TRBJ2-1,-,TGTGCCAGTGGGAGGACCGCCAGCTCCTACAATGAGCAGTTCTTC,CASGRTASSYNEQFF
-,TRBV4-1,TRBJ2-3,-,TGCGCCAGCAGCCAAAACAGGGATACGCAGTATTTT,CASSQNRDTQYF
TRBD2,TRBV2,TRBJ2-2,-,TGTGCCAGCAGAGGAGCGGGGGGAGAAACCGGGGAGCTGTTTTTT,CASRGAGGETGELFF
-,TRBV4-1,TRBJ2-3,-,TGCGCCAGCAGCTTCAATCGGGGGACTTTCACAGATACGCAGTATTTT,CASSFNRGTFTDTQYF
-,TRBV10-3,TRBJ2-7,-,TGTGCCATCACCTCCAGGGGAGGGGATTACGAGCAGTACTTC,CAITSRGGDYEQYF
-,TRBV18,TRBJ2-7,-,TGTGCCAGCGCACAGGGAGGGAACTCCTACGAGCAGTACTTC,CASAQGGNSYEQYF
TRBD1,TRBV12-3/TRBV12-4,TRBJ2-5,-,TGTGCCAGCAGCACAGGGGGGGAGACCCAGTACTTC,CASSTGGETQYF
TRBD2,TRBV6-4,TRBJ2-3,-,TGTGCCAGCAGTGACTTAGCGGGGACTGGCCCAGATACGCAGTATTTT,CASSDLAGTGPDTQYF